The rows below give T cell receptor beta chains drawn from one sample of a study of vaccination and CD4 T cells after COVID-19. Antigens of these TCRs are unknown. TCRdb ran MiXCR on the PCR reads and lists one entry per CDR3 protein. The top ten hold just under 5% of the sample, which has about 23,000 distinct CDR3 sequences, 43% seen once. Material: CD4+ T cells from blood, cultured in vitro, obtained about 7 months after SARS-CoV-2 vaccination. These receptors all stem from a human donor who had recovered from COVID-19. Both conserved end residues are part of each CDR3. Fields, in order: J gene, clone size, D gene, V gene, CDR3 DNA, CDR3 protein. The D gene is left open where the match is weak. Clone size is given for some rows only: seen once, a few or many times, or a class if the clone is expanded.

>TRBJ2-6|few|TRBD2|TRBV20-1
TGCAGGCCAAGTGGGGGGGTTGGGGCCAACGTCCTGACTTTC
CRPSGGVGANVLTF
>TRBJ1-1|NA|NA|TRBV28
TGTGCCAGCAGTTCCGAAAGGTCCCCTATGAACACTGAAGCTTTCTTT
CASSSERSPMNTEAFF
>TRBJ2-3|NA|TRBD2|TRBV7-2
TGTGCCAGCAGCTTAGCGCCACTAGCGGGAGGCATGGATACGCAGTATTTT
CASSLAPLAGGMDTQYF
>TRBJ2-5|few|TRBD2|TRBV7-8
TGTGCCAGCAGCCTCGGGACTAGCGGGAGTTTTGAGACCCAGTACTTC
CASSLGTSGSFETQYF
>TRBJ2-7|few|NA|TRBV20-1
TGCAGTGCTAGAGATCTTAGCAGACCCTACGAGCAGTACTTC
CSARDLSRPYEQYF
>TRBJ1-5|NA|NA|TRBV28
TGTGCCAGCAGTTATAAGGTAGAGGGCAATCAGCCCCAGCATTTT
CASSYKVEGNQPQHF
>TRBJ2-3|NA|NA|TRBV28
TGTGCCAGCAGACCCGGGACAACCTCCACAGATACGCAGTATTTT
CASRPGTTSTDTQYF
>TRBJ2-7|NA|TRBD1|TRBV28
TGTGCCAGCAGTGGACAGGGAAAGTACGAGCAGTACTTC
CASSGQGKYEQYF
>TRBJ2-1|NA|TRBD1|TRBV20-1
TGCAGTGCGAAAGCGGGACAGGGTAGCACCGAGCAGTTCTTC
CSAKAGQGSTEQFF
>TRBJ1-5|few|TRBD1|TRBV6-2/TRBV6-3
TGTGCCAGCAGTTACGGGACAGGGAAATTCCAGCCCCAGCATTTT
CASSYGTGKFQPQHF
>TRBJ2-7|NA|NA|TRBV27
TGTGCCAGCAGTCCATCAGGGCAGGGAGGCCTCTACGAGCAGTACTTC
CASSPSGQGGLYEQYF
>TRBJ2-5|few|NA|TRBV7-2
TGTGCCAGCAGCTTTGCGGGTGAAGAGACCCAGTACTTC
CASSFAGEETQYF
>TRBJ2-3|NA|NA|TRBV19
TGTGCCAGTAGTAGGCCGGGAGCTGACACGCAGTATTTT
CASSRPGADTQYF
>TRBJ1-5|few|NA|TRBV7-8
TGTGCCAGCAGCCAGACGGCAGGGGCTAATCAGCCCCAGCATTTT
CASSQTAGANQPQHF
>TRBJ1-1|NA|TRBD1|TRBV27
TGTGCCAGCAGTTACAGGGGGAGTGGCACTGAAGCTTTCTTT
CASSYRGSGTEAFF
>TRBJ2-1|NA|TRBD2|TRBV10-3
TGTGCCATCAGGTCGGGACTAGCGGAAGGCAATGAGCAGTTCTTC
CAIRSGLAEGNEQFF
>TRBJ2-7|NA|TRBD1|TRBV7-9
TGTGCCAGCAGATGGGACAGGGGGTCCTACGAGCAGTACTTC
CASRWDRGSYEQYF
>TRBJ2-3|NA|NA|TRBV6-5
TGTGCCAGCAGTTCGCCGACGGCGGGGAGCACAGATACGCAGTATTTT
CASSSPTAGSTDTQYF
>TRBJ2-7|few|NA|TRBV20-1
TGCAGTGCTAGAGACCAATCTAGCCGATCAGAGTACTTC
CSARDQSSRSEYF
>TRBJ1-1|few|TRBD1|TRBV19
TGTGCCAGTAGTACGGGACAGGTGAACACTGAAGCTTTCTTT
CASSTGQVNTEAFF
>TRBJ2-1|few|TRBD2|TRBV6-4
TGTGCCAGCAGTGACTCGGCGGGAGGTATGGATGAGCAGTTCTTC
CASSDSAGGMDEQFF
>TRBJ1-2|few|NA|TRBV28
TGTGCCAGTCTCCGGGGGCCCATTTATGGCTACACCTTC
CASLRGPIYGYTF
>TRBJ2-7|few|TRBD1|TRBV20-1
TGCAGTGCTGGACAGGGGATCTCCTACGAGCAGTACTTC
CSAGQGISYEQYF
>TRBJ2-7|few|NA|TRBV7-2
TGTGCCAGCAGCTTAGTCTTAGGACAGCGAACCTACGAGCAGTACTTC
CASSLVLGQRTYEQYF
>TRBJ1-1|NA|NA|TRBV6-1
TGTGCCAGCAGTGAAGAAGGGATTGAAGCTTTCTTT
CASSEEGIEAFF
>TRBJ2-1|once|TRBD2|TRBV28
TGTGCCAGCAGATCGACGCTAGCGGAAATACGGGATGAGCAGTTCTTC
CASRSTLAEIRDEQFF
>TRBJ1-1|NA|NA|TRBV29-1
TGCAGCGTTGAAGGAGGGCTGGGCACTGAAGCTTTCTTT
CSVEGGLGTEAFF
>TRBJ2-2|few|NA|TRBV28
TGTGCCAGCAGCTCCTTCACCGGGGAGCTGTTTTTT
CASSSFTGELFF
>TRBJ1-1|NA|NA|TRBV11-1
TGTGCCAGCAGCCTAACCCGGGGAGGGTCTGAAGCTTTCTTT
CASSLTRGGSEAFF
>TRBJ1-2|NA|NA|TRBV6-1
TGTGCCAGCAACAAACTAAACCGTGAGGATGGCTACACCTTC
CASNKLNREDGYTF
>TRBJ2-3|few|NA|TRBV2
TGTGCCAGCCAGAGGGTACTTAGGACCTCAGTCATAGATACGCAGTATTTT
CASQRVLRTSVIDTQYF
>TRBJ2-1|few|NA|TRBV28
TGTGCCGCAGGGGGTGGCAGGGGGGTCAATGAGCAGTTCTTC
CAAGGGRGVNEQFF
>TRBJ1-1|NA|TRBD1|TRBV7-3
TGTGCCAGCAGCCTCATTGCCCTCTCTCTGGACAGGATTCTGAACACTGAAGCTTTCTTT
CASSLIALSLDRILNTEAFF
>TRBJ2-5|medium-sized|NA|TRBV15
TGTGCCACCGGACTCGGGCGGTCCCGGACCCAGTACTTC
CATGLGRSRTQYF
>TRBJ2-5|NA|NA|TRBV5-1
TGCGCCAGCAGCTTAGCAAACCAAGTGGAGACCCAGTACTTC
CASSLANQVETQYF
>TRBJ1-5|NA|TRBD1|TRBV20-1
TGCAGTGCTAGAGATCCACAGGGGAACAGAAATCAGCCCCAGCATTTT
CSARDPQGNRNQPQHF
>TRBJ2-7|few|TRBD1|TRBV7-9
TGTGCCAGCAGAAGACAGGGGTTCGACGAGCAGTACTTC
CASRRQGFDEQYF
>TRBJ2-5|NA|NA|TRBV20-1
TGCAGTGCCACTCATGGGACGGAGGGAGAGACCCAGTACTTC
CSATHGTEGETQYF
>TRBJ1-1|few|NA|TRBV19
TGTGCCTCAAGCACCAGGGCCGGTAGCACTGAAGCTTTCTTT
CASSTRAGSTEAFF
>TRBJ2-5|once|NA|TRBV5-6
TGTGCCAGCAGCTTAAGGTTTATCCAAGAGACCCAGTACTTC
CASSLRFIQETQYF
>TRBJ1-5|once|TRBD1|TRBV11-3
TGTGCCAGCAGCCACACAGGGGGCAATCAGCCCCAGCATTTT
CASSHTGGNQPQHF
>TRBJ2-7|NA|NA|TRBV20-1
TGCAGTGCTAGAGATTTTAGTAGGAGCTCCTACGAGCAGTACTTC
CSARDFSRSSYEQYF
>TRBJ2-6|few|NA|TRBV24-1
TGTGCCACCAGTGACCCCTTCTCTGGGGCCAACGTCCTGACTTTC
CATSDPFSGANVLTF
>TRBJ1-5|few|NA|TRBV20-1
TGCAGTGCTAGACCCGGGGGTCAGCCCCAGCATTTT
CSARPGGQPQHF
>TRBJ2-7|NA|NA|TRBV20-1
TGCAGTGCTCGCGTCAGTTACGAGCAGTACTTC
CSARVSYEQYF
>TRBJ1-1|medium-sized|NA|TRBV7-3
TGTGCCAGCAGCGCATCCAGGGACACTGAAGCTTTCTTT
CASSASRDTEAFF
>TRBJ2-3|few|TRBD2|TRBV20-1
TGCAGTGCGCACACGGGACTAGCGGGAGCTTCGGATACGCAGTATTTT
CSAHTGLAGASDTQYF
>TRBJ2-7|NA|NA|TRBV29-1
TGCAGCGTTGGTAAAGGGGCGAACGAGCAGTACTTC
CSVGKGANEQYF